Following are 8 T cell receptor beta chains from one sample sequenced in a study of metastatic and nonmetastatic thyroid tumors. TCRdb recomputed clones from the PCR reads via MiXCR. The table shows over 50,000 clones, with less than 30% occurring only once. Treatment of any kind had been given to no patient before thyroid surgery. The sequenced sample consisted of blood. The receptors derive from a female donor with papillary thyroid cancer or a benign thyroid nodule (not recorded which). Some clones in this sample may be carry-over from other donors' samples.

This clone was observed a few times. The chain uses TRBV29-1 and TRBJ1-1; D not certain. CDR1 is SQVTM and CDR2 is ANQGSEA in the germline V gene. This CDR3 contains 9 residues. CDR3 DNA: TGCAGTGTAGGTGGGGAAGCTTTCTTT. It specifies CSVGGEAFF.

In this sample, this clone turned up a few times. The V gene is TRBV6-2 or TRBV6-3, the J gene TRBJ2-3; 7 bases agree with TRBD2. This CDR3 comprises 15 residues. V lost 6 bases, J lost 1 base, and 7 bases stayed unmatched. CDR1 and CDR2 from the germline V gene are MNHEY and SVGEGT. Here the CDR3 reads CASSPRGGGTDTQYF. The CDR3 DNA reads TGTGCCAGCAGCCCGAGGGGAGGGGGCACAGATACGCAGTATTTT.

In this sample, this clone turned up many times. The V call is TRBV6-1, the J call TRBJ2-1, with 9 bases lining up with TRBD2. Germline V gives CDR1 MNHNS, CDR2 SASEGT. This CDR3 spans 13 amino acids. Losses at the gene ends were 6 bases for V and 9 bases for J; bases not matched to a gene: 6. The CDR3 spells CASRLREGGEQFF. As DNA, the CDR3 is TGTGCCAGCAGGTTGCGGGAGGGAGGTGAGCAGTTCTTC.

V usage is TRBV20-1 and J usage is TRBJ1-2; unclear D gene. V was clipped by 5 bases and J by 5 bases, with 18 bases between them. This CDR3 region has 14 residues. Germline loops: CDR1 DFQATT, CDR2 SNEGSKA (reference sequence). The chain's CDR3 is CSAPAPEGLYGYTF. The CDR3 bases are TGCAGTGCTCCTGCCCCCGAAGGGTTATATGGCTACACCTTC.

The chain couples TRBV6-1 to TRBJ2-7, with a tentative D call TRBD1 (6 bases). The ends were cut back, 6 bases at V and 0 bases at J, with 12 bases in the middle. The V gene's germline CDR1 is MNHNS and CDR2 SASEGT. The CDR3 contains 14 residues. DNA for the CDR3: TGTGCCAGCAGCCTAGACAGGAGCTCCTACGAGCAGTACTTC. Translating gives CASSLDRSSYEQYF.

Within the sample, this clone is medium-sized. The gene calls are TRBV28 and TRBJ2-2; weak D call: TRBD2 (5 bases). This CDR3 region has 15 residues. CDR1 and CDR2 from the germline V gene are MDHEN and SYDVKM. V was cut by 10 bases and J by 1 base, with 16 bases left in between. This CDR3 is CAIRPGRGNTGELFF. The CDR3 DNA sequence: TGTGCCATCCGCCCCGGACGGGGGAACACCGGGGAGCTGTTTTTT. Looking up the rest from reference TRBV28 and TRBJ2-2 gives the full variable domain: DVKVTQSSRYLVKRTGEKVFLECVQDMDHENMFWYRQDPGLGLRLIYFSYDVKMKEKGDIPEGYSVSREKKERFSLILESASTNQTSMYLCAIRPGRGNTGELFFGEGSRLTVL.

This chain links TRBV4-1 with TRBJ1-2; D not certain. This CDR3 has 14 residues. CDR1 MGHRA and CDR2 YSYEKL come from the germline V gene. The V end lost 3 bases, the J end lost 4 bases, and 12 bases lay between the germline ends. The CDR3 protein is CASSHADGTYGYTF. CDR3 in DNA: TGCGCCAGCAGCCATGCGGACGGCACCTATGGCTACACCTTC.

This chain joins TRBV3-1 and TRBJ2-3; TRBD1 matches at 7 bases. This CDR3 comprises 13 residues. Germline CDR1 reads LGHDT; CDR2 reads YNNKEL (reference sequence). V gave up 0 bases and J gave up 7 bases; unmatched junction bases: 1. The CDR3 DNA sequence: TGTGCCAGCAGCCAAGAGGGACAGAATACGCAGTATTTT. Amino acid sequence: CASSQEGQNTQYF.